This TCR beta chain is from a study of blood T cell repertoires in COVID-19. Background on the study: The samples span acute and convalescent COVID-19 from the United States, Italy and Spain.

As processed by the authors: Reference gene primers were amplified, and this amplification served to estimate nucleated cell counts. Profiling relied on immunoSEQ multiplex PCR, and the TCRdb table lists in-frame clones only, not all of them. Clone size and the V and J calls come from that table; the DNA yielded D and trimming. The repertoire holds over 85,000 clones, with 70% to 90% as singletons. V lost 6 bases, J lost 7 bases, and 8 bases stayed unmatched. This CDR3 has 14 amino acids. Germline V lookup: CDR1 SNHLY, CDR2 FYNNEI. The V and J genes are TRBV2 and TRBJ1-4, with 7 bases aligning to TRBD1. The receptor comes from a man aged 35-49 years with acute or convalescent COVID-19. The sample taken for sequencing was peripheral blood. CDR3 protein: CASSRGQVGEKLFF. Here the CDR3 DNA reads TGTGCCAGCAGCCGAGGACAGGTTGGTGAAAAACTGTTTTTT.